Here is one T cell receptor beta chain with its context. V was clipped by 2 bases and J by 6 bases; unmatched bases: 12. CDR3 length equals 17 residues. Germline loops: CDR1 MGHRA, CDR2 YSYEKL. Thyroid surgery was performed in patients who had received no treatment beforehand. The data are from a study of metastatic and nonmetastatic thyroid tumors. TCRdb re-called clones via MiXCR from the PCR reads. The top ten hold 9.5% to 15% of the sample, which has 55,000 to 75,000 clones, roughly 18% seen once. The gene calls are TRBV4-1 and TRBJ2-3; TRBD1 agrees at 9 bases. The source of this sequence is a female donor with papillary thyroid cancer or a benign thyroid nodule (not recorded which). Some clones in this sample may be carry-over from other donors' samples. Sequenced input: blood. This chain's CDR3 is CASSQLQGGQGGDTQYF. The CDR3 region has the DNA TGCGCCAGCAGCCAACTTCAAGGGGGACAGGGTGGCGATACGCAGTATTTT.